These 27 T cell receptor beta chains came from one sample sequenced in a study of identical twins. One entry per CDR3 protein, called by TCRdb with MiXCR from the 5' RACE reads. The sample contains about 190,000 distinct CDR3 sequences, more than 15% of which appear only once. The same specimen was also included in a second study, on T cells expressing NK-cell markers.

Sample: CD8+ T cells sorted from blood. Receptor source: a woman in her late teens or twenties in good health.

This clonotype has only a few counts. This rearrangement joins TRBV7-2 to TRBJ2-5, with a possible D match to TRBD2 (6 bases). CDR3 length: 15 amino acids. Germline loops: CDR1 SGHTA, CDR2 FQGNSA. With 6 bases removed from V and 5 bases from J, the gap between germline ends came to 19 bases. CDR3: CASSSRPEGWETQYF. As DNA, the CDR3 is TGTGCCAGCAGTTCTCGACCGGAGGGGTGGGAGACCCAGTACTTC.

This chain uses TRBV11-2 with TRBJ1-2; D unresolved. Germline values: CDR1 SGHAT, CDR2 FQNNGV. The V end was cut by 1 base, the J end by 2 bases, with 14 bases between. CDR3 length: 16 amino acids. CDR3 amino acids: CASSLAIGRENYGYTF. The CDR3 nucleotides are TGTGCCAGCAGCTTAGCCATCGGGAGGGAGAACTATGGCTACACCTTC. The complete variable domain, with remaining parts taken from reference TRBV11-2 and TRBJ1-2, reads EAGVAQSPRYKIIEKRQSVAFWCNPISGHATLYWYQQILGQGPKLLIQFQNNGVVDDSQLPKDRFSAERLKGVDSTLKIQPAKLEDSAVYLCASSLAIGRENYGYTFGSGTRLTVV.

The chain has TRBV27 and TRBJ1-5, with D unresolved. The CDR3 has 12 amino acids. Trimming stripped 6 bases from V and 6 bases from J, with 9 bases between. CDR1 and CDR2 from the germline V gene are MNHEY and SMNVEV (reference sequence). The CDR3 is CASSSSGQPQHF. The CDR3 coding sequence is TGTGCCAGCAGCTCAAGTGGTCAGCCCCAGCATTTT.

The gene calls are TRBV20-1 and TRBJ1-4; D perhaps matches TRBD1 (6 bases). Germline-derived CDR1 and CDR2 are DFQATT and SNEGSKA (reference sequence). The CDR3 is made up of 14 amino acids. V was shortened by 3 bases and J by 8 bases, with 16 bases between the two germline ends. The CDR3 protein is CSARGLGQGEKLFF. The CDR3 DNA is TGCAGTGCTAGGGGGCTGGGACAAGGGGAAAAACTGTTTTTT.

The CDR3 here is CASSFGTRDTEAFF. For the CDR3, the DNA is TGTGCCAGCAGTTTCGGGACTCGGGACACTGAAGCTTTCTTT. This chain connects TRBV12-3 or TRBV12-4 to TRBJ1-1, with TRBD1 as a possible D gene (5 bases). Trimming shortened V by 3 bases and J by 3 bases, and 11 bases separated the two germline ends. CDR3 length: 14 residues.

CDR3 amino acids: CASSTGTLNYEQYF. Written as DNA, the CDR3 is TGTGCCAGCAGCACCGGGACATTAAACTACGAGCAGTACTTC. This chain links TRBV7-9 with TRBJ2-7; tentative D call: TRBD1 (6 bases). V was cut by 5 bases and J by 3 bases, with 14 bases left in between. The CDR3 is 14 residues long. Looked up from germline, CDR1 is SEHNR and CDR2 is FQNEAQ (reference sequence).

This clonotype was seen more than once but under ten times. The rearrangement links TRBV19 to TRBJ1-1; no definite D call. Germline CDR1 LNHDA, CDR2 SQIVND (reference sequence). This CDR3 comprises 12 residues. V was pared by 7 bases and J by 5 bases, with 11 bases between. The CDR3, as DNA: TGTGCCAGTACTACCCCGGGGACTGAAGCTTTCTTT. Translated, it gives CASTTPGTEAFF.

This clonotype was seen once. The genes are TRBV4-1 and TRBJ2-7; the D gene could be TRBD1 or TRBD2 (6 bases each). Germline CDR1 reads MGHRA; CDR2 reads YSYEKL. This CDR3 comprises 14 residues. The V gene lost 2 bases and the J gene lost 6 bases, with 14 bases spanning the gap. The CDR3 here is CASSQRGEGSEQYF. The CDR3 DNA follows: TGCGCCAGCAGCCAAAGGGGGGAAGGGAGCGAGCAGTACTTC.

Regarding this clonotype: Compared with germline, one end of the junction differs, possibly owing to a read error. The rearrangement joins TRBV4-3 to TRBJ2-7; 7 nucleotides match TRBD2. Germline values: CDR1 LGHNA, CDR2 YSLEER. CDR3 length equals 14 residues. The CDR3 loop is CAISQGEGSYEQYF. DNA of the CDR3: TGCGCCATCAGCCAAGGGGAGGGCTCCTACGAGCAGTACTTC.

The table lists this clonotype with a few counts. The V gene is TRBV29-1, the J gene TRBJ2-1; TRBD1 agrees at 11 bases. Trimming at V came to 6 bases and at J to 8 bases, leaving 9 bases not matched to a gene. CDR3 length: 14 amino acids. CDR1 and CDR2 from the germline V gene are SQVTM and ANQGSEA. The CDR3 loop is CSVAGTGGSDEQFF. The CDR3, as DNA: TGCAGCGTGGCCGGGACAGGGGGTAGCGATGAGCAGTTCTTC.

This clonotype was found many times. The CDR3 DNA follows: TGTGCCAGCAGTTTAACTGGACGCTCCTACAATGAGCAGTTCTTC. Its translation is CASSLTGRSYNEQFF. J is TRBJ2-1 and V is TRBV12-3 or TRBV12-4; the D is unclear. V was clipped by 2 bases and J by 0 bases, with 8 bases between them. There are 15 residues in the CDR3.

The CDR3 loop reads CAWSDGGIDEQFF. The CDR3 coding sequence is TGTGCCTGGTCTGATGGGGGGATCGATGAGCAGTTCTTC. The chain couples TRBV30 to TRBJ2-1; perhaps TRBD2 as D (6 bases). Trimming took off 5 bases at V and 8 bases at J, with 16 bases between the two ends. Looked up from germline, CDR1 is GTSNPN and CDR2 is SVGIG (reference sequence). The CDR3 has 13 residues.

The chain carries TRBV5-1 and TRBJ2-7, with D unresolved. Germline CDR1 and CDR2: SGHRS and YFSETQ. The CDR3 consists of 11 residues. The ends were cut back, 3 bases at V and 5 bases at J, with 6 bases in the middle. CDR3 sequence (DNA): TGCGCCAGCAGCTGGAATGACGAGCAGTACTTC. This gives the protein CASSWNDEQYF.

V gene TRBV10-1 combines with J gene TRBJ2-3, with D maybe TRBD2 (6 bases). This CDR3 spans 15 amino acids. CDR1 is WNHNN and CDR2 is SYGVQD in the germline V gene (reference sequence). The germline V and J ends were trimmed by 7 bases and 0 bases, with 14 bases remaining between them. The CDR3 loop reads CASTRPGLSTDTQYF. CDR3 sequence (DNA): TGCGCCAGCACCAGACCGGGACTTAGCACAGATACGCAGTATTTT.

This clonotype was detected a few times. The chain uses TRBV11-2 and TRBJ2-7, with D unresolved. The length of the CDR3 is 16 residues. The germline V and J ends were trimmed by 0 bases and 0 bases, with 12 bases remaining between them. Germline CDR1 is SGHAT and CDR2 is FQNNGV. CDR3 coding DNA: TGTGCCAGCAGCTTAGATCAAAGTAGGCCCTCCTACGAGCAGTACTTC. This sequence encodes CASSLDQSRPSYEQYF. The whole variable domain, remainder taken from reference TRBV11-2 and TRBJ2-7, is EAGVAQSPRYKIIEKRQSVAFWCNPISGHATLYWYQQILGQGPKLLIQFQNNGVVDDSQLPKDRFSAERLKGVDSTLKIQPAKLEDSAVYLCASSLDQSRPSYEQYFGPGTRLTVT.

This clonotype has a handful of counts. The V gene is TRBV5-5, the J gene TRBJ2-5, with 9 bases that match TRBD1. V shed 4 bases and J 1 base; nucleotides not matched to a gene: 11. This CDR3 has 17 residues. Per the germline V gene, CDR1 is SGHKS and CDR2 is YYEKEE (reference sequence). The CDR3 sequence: CASSPNRDRALQETQYF. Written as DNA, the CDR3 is TGTGCCAGCAGCCCTAACCGGGACAGGGCCCTCCAAGAGACCCAGTACTTC.

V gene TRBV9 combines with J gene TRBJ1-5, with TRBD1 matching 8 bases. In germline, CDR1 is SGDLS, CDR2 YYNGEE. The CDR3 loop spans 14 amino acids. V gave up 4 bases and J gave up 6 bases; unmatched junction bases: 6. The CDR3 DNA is TGTGCCAGCAGCCCCCAGGGGGCTTCTCAGCCCCAGCATTTT. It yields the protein CASSPQGASQPQHF.

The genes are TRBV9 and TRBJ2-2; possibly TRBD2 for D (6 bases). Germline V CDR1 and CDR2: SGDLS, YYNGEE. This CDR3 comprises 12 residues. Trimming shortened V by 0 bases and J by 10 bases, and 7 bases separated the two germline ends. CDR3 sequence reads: CASSVGGEELFF. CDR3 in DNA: TGTGCCAGCAGCGTAGGGGGGGAGGAGCTGTTTTTT.

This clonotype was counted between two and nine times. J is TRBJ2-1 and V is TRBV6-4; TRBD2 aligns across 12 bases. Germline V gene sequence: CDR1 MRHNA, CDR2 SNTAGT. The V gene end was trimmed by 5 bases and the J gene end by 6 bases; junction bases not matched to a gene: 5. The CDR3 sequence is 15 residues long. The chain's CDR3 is CASSSLAGGSNEQFF. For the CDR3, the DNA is TGTGCCAGCAGTTCGCTAGCGGGGGGGAGCAATGAGCAGTTCTTC.

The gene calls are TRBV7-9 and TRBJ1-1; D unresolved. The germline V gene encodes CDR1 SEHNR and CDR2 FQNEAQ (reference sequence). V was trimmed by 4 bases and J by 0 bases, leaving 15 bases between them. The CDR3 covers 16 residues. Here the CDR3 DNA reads TGTGCCAGCAGCTACCAACCGATAACCATGAACACTGAAGCTTTCTTT. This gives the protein CASSYQPITMNTEAFF.

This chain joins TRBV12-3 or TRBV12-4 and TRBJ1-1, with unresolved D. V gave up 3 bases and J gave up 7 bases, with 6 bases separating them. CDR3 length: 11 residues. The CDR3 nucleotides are TGTGCCAGCAGTTTTAGTAGTGAAGCTTTCTTT. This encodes CASSFSSEAFF.

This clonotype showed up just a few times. The CDR3 bases are TGTGCCAGCAGTGAGGCGGGGAGCTCCTACGAGCAGTACTTC. As protein: CASSEAGSSYEQYF. The J gene is TRBJ2-7, the V gene TRBV2; perhaps TRBD2 as D (6 bases). Trimming removed 3 bases at V and 0 bases at J, with 9 bases between. CDR1 and CDR2 from the germline V gene are SNHLY and FYNNEI. CDR3 length: 14 residues.

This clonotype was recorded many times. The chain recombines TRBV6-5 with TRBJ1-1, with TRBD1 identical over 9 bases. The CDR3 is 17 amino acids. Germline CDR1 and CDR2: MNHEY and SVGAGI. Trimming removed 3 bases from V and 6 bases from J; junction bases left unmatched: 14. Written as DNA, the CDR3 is TGTGCCAGCAGTTATCCAAATACCGGGACAGGGCGGGCTGAAGCTTTCTTT. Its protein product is CASSYPNTGTGRAEAFF.

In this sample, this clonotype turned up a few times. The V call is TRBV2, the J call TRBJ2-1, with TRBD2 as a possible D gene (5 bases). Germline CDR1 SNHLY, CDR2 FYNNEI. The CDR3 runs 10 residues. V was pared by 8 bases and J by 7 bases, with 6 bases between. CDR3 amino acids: CASVANEQFF. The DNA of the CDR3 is TGTGCCAGCGTAGCGAATGAGCAGTTCTTC.

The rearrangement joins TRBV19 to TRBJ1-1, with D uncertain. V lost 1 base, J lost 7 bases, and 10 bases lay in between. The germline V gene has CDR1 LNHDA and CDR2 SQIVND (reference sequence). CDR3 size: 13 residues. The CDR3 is CASSIVVGREAFF. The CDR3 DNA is TGTGCCAGTAGTATAGTGGTAGGGCGTGAAGCTTTCTTT.

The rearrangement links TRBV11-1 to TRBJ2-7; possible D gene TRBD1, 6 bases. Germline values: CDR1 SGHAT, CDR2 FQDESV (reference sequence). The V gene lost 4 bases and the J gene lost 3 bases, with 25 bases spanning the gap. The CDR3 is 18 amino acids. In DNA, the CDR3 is TGTGCCAGCAGCTCAAATGCAAATCCAGGGGATCATCTCTACGAGCAGTACTTC. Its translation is CASSSNANPGDHLYEQYF.

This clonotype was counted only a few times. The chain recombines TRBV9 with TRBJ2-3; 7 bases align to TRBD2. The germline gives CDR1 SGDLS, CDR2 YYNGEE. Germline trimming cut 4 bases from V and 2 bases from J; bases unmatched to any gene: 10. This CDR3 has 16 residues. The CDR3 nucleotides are TGTGCCAGCAGCCCCCAGGGTAGCGGGTTCACAGATACGCAGTATTTT. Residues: CASSPQGSGFTDTQYF.